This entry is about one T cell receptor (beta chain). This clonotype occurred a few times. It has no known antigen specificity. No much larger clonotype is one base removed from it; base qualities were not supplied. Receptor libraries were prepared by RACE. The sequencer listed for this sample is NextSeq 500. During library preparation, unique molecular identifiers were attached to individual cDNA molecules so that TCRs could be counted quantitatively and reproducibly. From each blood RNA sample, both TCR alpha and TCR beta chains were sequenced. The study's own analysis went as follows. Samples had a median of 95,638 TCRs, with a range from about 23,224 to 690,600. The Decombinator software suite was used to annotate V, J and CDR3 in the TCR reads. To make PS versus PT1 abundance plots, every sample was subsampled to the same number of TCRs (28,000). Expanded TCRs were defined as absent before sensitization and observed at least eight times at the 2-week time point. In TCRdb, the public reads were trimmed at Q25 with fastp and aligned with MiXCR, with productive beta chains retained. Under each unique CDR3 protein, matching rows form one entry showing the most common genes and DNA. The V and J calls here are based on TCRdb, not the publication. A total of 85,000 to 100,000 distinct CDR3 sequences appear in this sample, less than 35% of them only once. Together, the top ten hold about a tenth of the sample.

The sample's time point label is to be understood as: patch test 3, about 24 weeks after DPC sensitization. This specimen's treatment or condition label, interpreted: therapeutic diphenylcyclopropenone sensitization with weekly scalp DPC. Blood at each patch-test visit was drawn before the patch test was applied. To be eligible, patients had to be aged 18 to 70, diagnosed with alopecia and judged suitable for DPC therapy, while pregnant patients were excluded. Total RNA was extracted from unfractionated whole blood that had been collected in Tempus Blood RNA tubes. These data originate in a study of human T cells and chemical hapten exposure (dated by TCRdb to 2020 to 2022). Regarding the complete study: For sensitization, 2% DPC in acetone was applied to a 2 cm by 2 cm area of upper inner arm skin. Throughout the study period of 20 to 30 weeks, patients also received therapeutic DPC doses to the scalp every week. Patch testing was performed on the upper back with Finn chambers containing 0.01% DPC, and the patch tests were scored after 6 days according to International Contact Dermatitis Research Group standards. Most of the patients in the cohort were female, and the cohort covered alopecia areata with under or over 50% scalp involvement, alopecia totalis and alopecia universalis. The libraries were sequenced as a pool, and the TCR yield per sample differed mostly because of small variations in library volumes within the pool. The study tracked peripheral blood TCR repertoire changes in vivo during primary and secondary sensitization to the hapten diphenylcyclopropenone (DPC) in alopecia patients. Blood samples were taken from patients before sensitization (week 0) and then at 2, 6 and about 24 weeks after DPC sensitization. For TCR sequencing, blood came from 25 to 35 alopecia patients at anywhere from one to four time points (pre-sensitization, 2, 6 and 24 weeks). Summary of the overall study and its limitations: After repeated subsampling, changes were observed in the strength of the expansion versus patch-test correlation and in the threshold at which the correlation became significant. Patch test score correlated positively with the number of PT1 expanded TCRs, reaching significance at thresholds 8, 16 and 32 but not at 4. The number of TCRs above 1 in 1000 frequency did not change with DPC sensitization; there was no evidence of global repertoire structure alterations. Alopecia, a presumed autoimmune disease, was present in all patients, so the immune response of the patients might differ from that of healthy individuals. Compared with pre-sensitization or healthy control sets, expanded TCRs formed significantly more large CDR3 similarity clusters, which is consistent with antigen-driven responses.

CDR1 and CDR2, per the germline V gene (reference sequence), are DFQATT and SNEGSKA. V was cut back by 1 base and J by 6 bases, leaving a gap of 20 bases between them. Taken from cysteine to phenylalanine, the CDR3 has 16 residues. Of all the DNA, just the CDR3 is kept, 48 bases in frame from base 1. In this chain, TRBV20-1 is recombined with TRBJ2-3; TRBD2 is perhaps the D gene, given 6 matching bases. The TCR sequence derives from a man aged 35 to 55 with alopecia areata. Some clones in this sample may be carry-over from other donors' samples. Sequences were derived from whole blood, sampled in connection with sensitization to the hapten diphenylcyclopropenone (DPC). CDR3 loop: CSARGRGLLSSDTQYF. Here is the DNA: TGCAGTGCTAGAGGGAGGGGACTCTTGTCGTCCGATACGCAGTATTTT.